The 25 T cell receptor beta chains given below trace back to one sample, sequenced in a study of shared clonotypes between healthy human individuals. TCRdb's copy holds only in-frame clones and misses some; the assay was immunoSEQ multiplex PCR. The repertoire consists of some 200,000 clones, with 60% to 80% occurring once and the leading ten covering over 8.5%. The specimen was memory CD4+ T cells sorted from blood. Noted subset: CD45RA-negative fraction. The receptors were gathered from a man younger than 45 in good health.

This clone came up once. V usage is TRBV5-4 and J usage is TRBJ1-5, with 7 bases aligning to TRBD1. With V trimmed by 5 bases and J by 5 bases, 4 bases remained unmatched. This CDR3 comprises 13 residues. The germline V gene encodes CDR1 SGHNT and CDR2 YYREEE (reference sequence). CDR3 protein: CASSWDRDQPQHF. In nucleotides, the CDR3 is TGTGCCAGCAGTTGGGACAGAGATCAGCCCCAGCATTTT.

The V gene is TRBV19, the J gene TRBJ1-5; the match to TRBD1 covers 10 bases. CDR1 LNHDA and CDR2 SQIVND come from the germline V gene (reference sequence). V was pared by 7 bases and J by 2 bases, with 11 bases of the junction left unmatched. CDR3 length: 17 residues. The CDR3 loop is CASKGGQGFARNQPQHF. The CDR3 nucleotides read TGTGCCAGTAAAGGGGGACAGGGGTTTGCTCGCAATCAGCCCCAGCATTTT.

V is TRBV27 and J is TRBJ2-5, with TRBD1 identical over 12 bases. V was clipped by 6 bases and J by 5 bases; unmatched bases: 7. The CDR3 is 15 amino acids. Germline V lookup: CDR1 MNHEY, CDR2 SMNVEV (reference sequence). The CDR3 protein is CASRGGQGAGETQYF. The DNA of the CDR3 is TGTGCCAGCAGGGGGGGACAGGGGGCTGGGGAGACCCAGTACTTC.

The rearrangement links TRBV9 to TRBJ1-2; 11 nucleotides line up with TRBD1. The CDR3 is made up of 15 amino acids. V shed 7 bases, J shed 7 bases, and the junction held 12 bases outside the gene matches. Germline V gene data show CDR1 as SGDLS and CDR2 as YYNGEE. In DNA, the CDR3 is TGTGCCAGCTCGGGAAACCGGGACAGGGGGGGTGGCTACACCTTC. Residues: CASSGNRDRGGGYTF.

This clone was seen only once. The chain uses TRBV19 and TRBJ2-2, with D hard to call. The CDR3 covers 13 residues. The V gene's germline CDR1 is LNHDA and CDR2 SQIVND (reference sequence). With 3 bases removed from V and 4 bases from J, the gap between germline ends came to 6 bases. The DNA for the CDR3 is TGTGCCAGTAGTATTTGGGTCACCGGGGAGCTGTTTTTT. This translates into CASSIWVTGELFF.

A few counts support this clone. The rearrangement uses TRBV7-3 and TRBJ2-2; D gene ambiguous. V dropped 4 bases and J dropped 0 bases, with 12 bases sitting between them. The germline V gene encodes CDR1 SGHTA and CDR2 FQGTGA. The CDR3 totals 16 residues. CDR3 nucleotide sequence: TGTGCCAGCAGCTCCCGAACCACCCCGAACACCGGGGAGCTGTTTTTT. It specifies CASSSRTTPNTGELFF.

This sequence joins TRBV6-6 and TRBJ2-7, with D perhaps matching TRBD1 (5 bases). CDR1 and CDR2 (germline): MNHNY, SVGAGI (reference sequence). V gave up 2 bases and J gave up 3 bases, with 8 bases separating them. There are 13 residues in the CDR3. The CDR3 here is CASSYDSYYEQYF. The CDR3 DNA follows: TGTGCCAGCAGTTACGACAGTTACTACGAGCAGTACTTC.

CDR3 DNA: TGTGCCTGGAGTGTACTTGCGGGAGTCAATGAGCAGTTCTTC. It yields the protein CAWSVLAGVNEQFF. The chain is built from TRBV30 and TRBJ2-1; 7 positions agree with TRBD2. CDR1 and CDR2 (germline): GTSNPN, SVGIG (reference sequence). After removal of 0 bases from V and 6 bases from J, the junction contained 5 bases not matched to a gene. The CDR3 runs 14 residues. Based on the CDR3 plus reference TRBV30 and TRBJ2-1, the full variable domain is SQTIHQWPATLVQPVGSPLSLECTVEGTSNPNLYWYRQAAGRGLQLLFYSVGIGQISSEVPQNLSASRPQDRQFILSSKKLLLSDSGFYLCAWSVLAGVNEQFFGPGTRLTVL.

The chain carries TRBV5-4 and TRBJ1-4; the match to TRBD1 covers 8 bases. Germline CDR1 reads SGHNT; CDR2 reads YYREEE (reference sequence). With 2 bases clipped from V and 2 bases from J, the junction kept 2 bases outside the gene matches. The CDR3 spans 15 residues. The CDR3 DNA reads TGTGCCAGCAGCTTTAGGACAGGGACTAATGAAAAACTGTTTTTT. Translation: CASSFRTGTNEKLFF.

The gene calls are TRBV2 and TRBJ2-5; D unclear. The CDR3 has 14 residues. V lost 7 bases to trimming and J lost 0 bases, with 12 bases between them. Germline V gives CDR1 SNHLY, CDR2 FYNNEI. Written as DNA, the CDR3 is TGTGCCAGCAAAGCGTTACGGGACCAAGAGACCCAGTACTTC. Translating gives CASKALRDQETQYF.

The chain joins TRBV5-1 to TRBJ2-1, with D maybe TRBD1 (6 bases). Germline V gene lookup returns CDR1 SGHRS and CDR2 YFSETQ. V shed 4 bases and J shed 3 bases, with 8 bases lying between them. The CDR3 consists of 13 residues. CDR3 coding DNA: TGCGCCAGCAGCGAGGACAGCTACAATGAGCAGTTCTTC. Residues: CASSEDSYNEQFF.

The chain carries TRBV5-8 and TRBJ1-5, with D possibly being TRBD1 (6 bases). V shed 4 bases and J shed 0 bases, with 11 bases lying between them. The CDR3 covers 15 residues. The germline V gene encodes CDR1 SGHTS and CDR2 YDEGEE. CDR3 loop: CASSRDIHSNQPQHF. As DNA, the CDR3 is TGTGCCAGCAGCCGGGACATCCATAGCAATCAGCCCCAGCATTTT.

The chain carries TRBV9 and TRBJ2-5; 13 nucleotides align to TRBD2. The CDR3 extends over 16 amino acids. Losses at the gene ends were 7 bases for V and 5 bases for J; bases not matched to a gene: 11. CDR1 and CDR2 from the germline V gene are SGDLS and YYNGEE. In DNA, the CDR3 is TGTGCCAGCGGGAGACTAGCGGGAGGCCCGCGGGAGACCCAGTACTTC. Protein: CASGRLAGGPRETQYF.

The gene calls are TRBV18 and TRBJ2-1, with 9 bases fitting TRBD2. The germline V gene encodes CDR1 KGHSH and CDR2 LQKENI. V gave up 3 bases and J gave up 13 bases; unmatched junction bases: 7. There are 13 residues in the CDR3. CDR3 region: CASSPETSGRQFF. CDR3 sequence (DNA): TGTGCCAGCTCACCGGAGACTAGCGGACGACAGTTCTTC.

About this clone itself: One junction end does not reproduce the germline sequence, and a read error may be involved. The chain recombines TRBV7-8 with TRBJ2-1; 7 nucleotides align to TRBD1. This CDR3 spans 17 amino acids. Germline V gives CDR1 SGHVS, CDR2 FQNEAQ. The CDR3 sequence is CASSIALRQGPYNEQFF. Here the CDR3 DNA reads TGTGCCAGCAGCATAGCGCTCAGACAGGGCCCCTACAATGAGCAGTTCTTC. Full variable domain (rest looked up from reference TRBV7-8 and TRBJ2-1): GAGVSQSPRYKVAKRGQDVALRCDPISGHVSLFWYQQALGQGPEFLTYFQNEAQLDKSGLPSDRFFAERPEGSVSTLKIQRTQQEDSAVYLCASSIALRQGPYNEQFFGPGTRLTVL.

This chain links TRBV1 with TRBJ2-7; TRBD2 is the table's D call and was not checked against the DNA. TRBV1 is noted as a pseudogene. CDR3 length: 13 residues. CDR3 protein: CTSSQREGSEQYF. The CDR3 bases are TGCACCAGCAGCCAGCGGGAGGGCAGCGAGCAGTACTTC.

The chain employs TRBV7-9 and TRBJ2-1; 10 positions agree with TRBD2. The length of the CDR3 is 19 residues. The germline V gene has CDR1 SEHNR and CDR2 FQNEAQ (reference sequence). J was trimmed by 4 bases and V by 1 base; bases with no gene match: 13. CDR3 DNA: TGTGCCAGCAGCTTAGTGGTTGCCCCTCGGACTAGCGGTTACAATGAGCAGTTCTTC. Translating gives CASSLVVAPRTSGYNEQFF.

The chain carries TRBV28 and TRBJ1-3, with TRBD1 as a possible D gene (5 bases). CDR1 is MDHEN and CDR2 is SYDVKM in the germline V gene. The CDR3 length is 15 residues. Trimming removed 2 bases from V and 9 bases from J, with 17 bases in between. The CDR3 sequence: CASSLRGVAGGTIYF. Here the CDR3 DNA reads TGTGCCAGCAGTTTAAGGGGAGTTGCTGGAGGCACCATATATTTT.

This clone was seen just once. The genes are TRBV9 and TRBJ1-2, with D hard to call. The CDR3 length is 16 residues. Germline loops: CDR1 SGDLS, CDR2 YYNGEE. Trimming took 4 bases from V and 3 from J, leaving 19 bases between them. CDR3 sequence: CASSPRTHPRDYGYTF. CDR3 sequence (DNA): TGTGCCAGCAGCCCCCGGACCCACCCTAGGGACTATGGCTACACCTTC.

The chain recombines TRBV15 with TRBJ2-5, with D possibly TRBD2 on 6 matching bases. This CDR3 comprises 14 residues. Germline V gene lookup returns CDR1 LNHNV and CDR2 YYDKDF (reference sequence). Trimming stripped 1 base from V and 4 bases from J, with 10 bases between. In DNA form, the CDR3 reads TGTGCCACCAGCAGAGGGGGGGTTGGAGAGACCCAGTACTTC. Its protein product is CATSRGGVGETQYF.

The rearrangement links TRBV18 to TRBJ2-1, with a tentative D call TRBD1 (5 bases). CDR1 and CDR2 from the germline V gene are KGHSH and LQKENI. Trimming pared 3 bases from V and 7 bases from J, leaving 7 bases between. CDR3 size: 12 residues. CDR3 in DNA: TGTGCCAGCTCACCCAGGGTTAATGAGCAGTTCTTC. Its protein is CASSPRVNEQFF.

This clone was detected only once. V gene TRBV7-2 combines with J gene TRBJ1-4, with 8 bases lining up with TRBD1. The V segment lost 5 bases and the J segment 7 bases; nucleotides outside the gene matches: 9. The CDR3 covers 15 residues. Germline V CDR1 and CDR2: SGHTA, FQGNSA. The CDR3 reads CASSPQGARVEKLFF. CDR3 sequence (DNA): TGTGCCAGCAGCCCTCAGGGGGCGCGGGTTGAAAAACTGTTTTTT.

The chain has TRBV27 and TRBJ2-7, with a tentative D call TRBD2 (5 bases). Germline assignment: CDR1 MNHEY and CDR2 SMNVEV (reference sequence). V was pared by 2 bases and J by 2 bases, with 13 bases between. This CDR3 has 15 residues. CDR3 DNA: TGTGCCAGCAGTTTAAGAGGGAGCTTACCCTACGAGCAGTACTTC. Its protein is CASSLRGSLPYEQYF.

This chain uses TRBV11-3 with TRBJ2-2; no clear D. The CDR3 spans 13 residues. V was cut by 5 bases and J by 0 bases, with 4 bases left in between. Germline loops: CDR1 SGHNT, CDR2 YENEEA. The CDR3, as DNA: TGTGCCAGCAGCCCCCCGAACACCGGGGAGCTGTTTTTT. The encoded protein is CASSPPNTGELFF.

This clone has only a few counts. Here the CDR3 DNA reads TGTGCCAGTAGTGGCAAATCCTGGGGCTATGGCTACACCTTC. Translated, it gives CASSGKSWGYGYTF. The chain is built from TRBV19 and TRBJ1-2; D remains ambiguous. The CDR3 length is 14 residues. Germline CDR1 is LNHDA and CDR2 is SQIVND (reference sequence). Trimming took off 5 bases at V and 4 bases at J, with 14 bases between the two ends.